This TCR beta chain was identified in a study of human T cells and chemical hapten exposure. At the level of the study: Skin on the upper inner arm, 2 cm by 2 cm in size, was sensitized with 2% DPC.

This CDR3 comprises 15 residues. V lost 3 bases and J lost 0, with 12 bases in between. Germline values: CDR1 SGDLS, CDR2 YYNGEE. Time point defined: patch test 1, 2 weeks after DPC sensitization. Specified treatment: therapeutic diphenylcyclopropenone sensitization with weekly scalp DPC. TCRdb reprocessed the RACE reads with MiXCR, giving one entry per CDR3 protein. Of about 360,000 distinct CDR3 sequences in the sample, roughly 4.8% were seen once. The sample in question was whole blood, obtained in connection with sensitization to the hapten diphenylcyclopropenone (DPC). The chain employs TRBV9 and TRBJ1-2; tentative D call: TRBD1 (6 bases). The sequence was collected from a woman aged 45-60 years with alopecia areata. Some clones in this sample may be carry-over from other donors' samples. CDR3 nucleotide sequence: TGTGCCAGCAGCGGATGGACAGCGTCTAACTATGGCTACACCTTC. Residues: CASSGWTASNYGYTF.